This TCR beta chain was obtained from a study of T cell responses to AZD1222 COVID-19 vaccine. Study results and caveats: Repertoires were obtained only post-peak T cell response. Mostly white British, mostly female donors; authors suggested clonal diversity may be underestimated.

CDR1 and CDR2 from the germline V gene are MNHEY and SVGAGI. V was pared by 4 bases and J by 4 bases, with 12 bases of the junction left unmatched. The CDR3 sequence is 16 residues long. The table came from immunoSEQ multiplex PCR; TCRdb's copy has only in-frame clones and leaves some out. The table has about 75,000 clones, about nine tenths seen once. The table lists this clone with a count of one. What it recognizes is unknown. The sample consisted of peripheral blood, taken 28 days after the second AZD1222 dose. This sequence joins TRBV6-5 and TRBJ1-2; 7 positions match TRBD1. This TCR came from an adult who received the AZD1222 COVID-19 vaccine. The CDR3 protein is CASSSLQGRQGYGYTF. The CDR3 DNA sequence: TGTGCCAGCAGTTCATTACAGGGGCGCCAGGGCTATGGCTACACCTTC.